This T cell receptor (beta chain) was captured by sequencing in a study of T-cell reconstitution after alpha-beta-depleted transplantation in children. General study results and limits: It was reported that alpha-beta T cells came from several hundred expanded graft clones (about two months after transplant). Surviving recipient T cells and intrathymic progenitors accounted for some patients' high TCRbeta diversity at day 60. Fresh T-cell production supplied most of the T-cell counts and diversity seen one year after transplant.

CDR3 length: 15 residues. Per the germline V gene, CDR1 is DFQATT and CDR2 is SNEGSKA (reference sequence). V dropped 3 bases and J dropped 4; count of bases not matched to a gene: 8. In its sample, this clonotype was seen many times. Its antigen is undetermined. During its preparation, the TCRbeta library received unique molecular identifiers. TCRdb re-analysed the PCR reads in MiXCR, keeping a single row per CDR3 protein. The sample yields over 100,000 distinct CDR3 sequences, roughly 7.2% seen once. V and J are TRBV20-1 and TRBJ1-1; 10 bases are shared with TRBD1. Sequencing was performed on PBMCs, taken before TCRalphabeta/CD19-depleted stem cell transplant. The clonotype comes from a boy aged 2 to 9 with acute lymphoblastic leukemia, due to receive a stem cell transplant. For the CDR3, the DNA is TGCAGTGCTAGGGGGGACAGGGGAGTTCCCACTGAAGCTTTCTTT. Translation: CSARGDRGVPTEAFF.